This T cell receptor (beta chain) was recovered during a study of T cell repertoires in cytomegalovirus infection. Study-level findings and limits: HLA-C-restricted CMV-specific TCR beta clonotypes were dominant in the ex vivo response.

TCRdb used MiXCR to reprocess the reads, holding one entry per CDR3 protein. The repertoire consists of roughly 180,000 distinct CDR3 sequences, with about 20% occurring once and the leading ten covering 25%. Details on this clonotype: Antigen specificity is unknown.

Trimming pared 5 bases from V and 2 bases from J, leaving 9 bases between. The germline V gene encodes CDR1 DFQATT and CDR2 SNEGSKA (reference sequence). This CDR3 is 12 amino acids long. The TCR sequence derives from a human donor in good health (CMV status not recorded). Some clones in this sample may be carry-over from other donors' samples. The specimen comprised CD8+ T cells from cultured PBMCs, sampled from culture after CMV antigen stimulation. The rearrangement uses TRBV20-1 and TRBJ1-1; D not certain. The CDR3 sequence is CSARYSNTEAFF. CDR3 DNA: TGCAGTGCTCGCTACAGTAACACTGAAGCTTTCTTT.